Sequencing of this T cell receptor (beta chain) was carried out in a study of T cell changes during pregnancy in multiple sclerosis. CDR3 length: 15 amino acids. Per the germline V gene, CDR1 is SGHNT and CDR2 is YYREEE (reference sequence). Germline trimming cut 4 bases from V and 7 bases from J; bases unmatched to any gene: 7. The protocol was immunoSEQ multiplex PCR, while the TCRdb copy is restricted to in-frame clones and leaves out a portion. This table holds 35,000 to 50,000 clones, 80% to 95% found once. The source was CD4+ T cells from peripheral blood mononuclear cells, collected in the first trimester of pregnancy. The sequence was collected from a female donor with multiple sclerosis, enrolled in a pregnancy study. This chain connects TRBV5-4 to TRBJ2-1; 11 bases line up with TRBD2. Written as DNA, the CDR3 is TGTGCCAGCAGCCCTGGGGGACTAGCGGTAAATGAGCAGTTCTTC. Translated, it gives CASSPGGLAVNEQFF.